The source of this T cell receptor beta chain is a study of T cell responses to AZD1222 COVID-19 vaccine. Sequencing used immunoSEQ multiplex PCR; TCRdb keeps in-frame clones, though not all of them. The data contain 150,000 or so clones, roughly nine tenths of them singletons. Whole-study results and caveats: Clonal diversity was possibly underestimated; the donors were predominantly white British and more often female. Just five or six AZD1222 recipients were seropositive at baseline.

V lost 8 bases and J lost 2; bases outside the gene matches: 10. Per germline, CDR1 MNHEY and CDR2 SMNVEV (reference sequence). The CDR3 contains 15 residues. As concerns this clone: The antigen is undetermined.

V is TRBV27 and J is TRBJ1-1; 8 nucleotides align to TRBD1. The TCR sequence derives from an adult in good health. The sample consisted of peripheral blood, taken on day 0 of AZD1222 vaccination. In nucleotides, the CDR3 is TGTGCCAGCCGACCCGGACAGGGCCCTAACACTGAAGCTTTCTTT. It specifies CASRPGQGPNTEAFF.